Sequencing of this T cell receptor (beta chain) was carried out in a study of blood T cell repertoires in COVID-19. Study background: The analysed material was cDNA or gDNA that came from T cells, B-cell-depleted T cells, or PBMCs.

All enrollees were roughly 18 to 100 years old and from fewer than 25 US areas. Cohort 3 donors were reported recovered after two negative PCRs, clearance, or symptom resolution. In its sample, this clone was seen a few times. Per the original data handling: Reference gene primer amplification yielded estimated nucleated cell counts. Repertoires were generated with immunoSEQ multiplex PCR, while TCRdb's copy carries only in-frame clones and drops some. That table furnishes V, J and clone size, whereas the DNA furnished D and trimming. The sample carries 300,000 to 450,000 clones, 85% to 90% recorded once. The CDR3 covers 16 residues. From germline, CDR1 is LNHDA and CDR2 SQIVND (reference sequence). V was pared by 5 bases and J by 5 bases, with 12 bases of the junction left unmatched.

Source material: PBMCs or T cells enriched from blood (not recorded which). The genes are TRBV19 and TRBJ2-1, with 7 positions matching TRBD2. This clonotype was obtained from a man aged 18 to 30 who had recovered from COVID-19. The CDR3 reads CASSATQRGTNNEQFF. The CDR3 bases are TGTGCCAGTAGTGCAACACAGCGGGGTACCAACAATGAGCAGTTCTTC.